Shown below are 9 T cell receptor beta chains from a single sample sequenced in a study of glioma-infiltrating T cells after dendritic cell vaccination (dated by TCRdb to 2016 to 2018). Explained via the paper, the time point label denotes: after dendritic cell vaccination, including at tumor progression/relapse. The library came from the immunoSEQ multiplex PCR assay. TCRdb re-hosts the immuneACCESS table, in-frame sequences only. Its copies lack some clones; in the studies checked, an unresolved V gene accounts for under half of them, and the cause for the rest is not known. Counted in this sample were 110,000 or so clones; nearly 90% of them appeared once. The ten largest clones take up 2.7% of the sample. The material sequenced was blood, taken after dendritic cell vaccination. The receptors originated from a human donor with glioblastoma.

This clone was detected once. The V call is TRBV9, the J call TRBJ2-5; 8 nucleotides match TRBD2. Germline CDR1 and CDR2: SGDLS and YYNGEE. The ends lost 0 bases at V and 1 base at J; junction bases unmatched: 5. CDR3 length: 16 amino acids. The CDR3 DNA reads as TGTGCCAGCAGCGTAGCGGCGGGAGGAAGCCAAGAGACCCAGTACTTC. It codes for CASSVAAGGSQETQYF.

V gene TRBV19 combines with J gene TRBJ1-1; D not certain. CDR1 LNHDA and CDR2 SQIVND come from the germline V gene (reference sequence). This CDR3 spans 12 amino acids. With 6 bases removed from V and 3 bases from J, the gap between germline ends came to 8 bases. The CDR3 is CASSPSDTEAFF. The CDR3 DNA follows: TGTGCCAGTAGCCCAAGCGACACTGAAGCTTTCTTT.

This chain links TRBV6-4 with TRBJ1-5; no firm D call. Germline CDR1 reads MRHNA; CDR2 reads SNTAGT. V lost 6 bases to trimming and J lost 0 bases, with 6 bases between them. The CDR3 has 13 residues. For the CDR3, the DNA is TGTGCCAGCAGCTTTTATAGCAATCAGCCCCAGCATTTT. Translated, it gives CASSFYSNQPQHF.

Points on this clone: Other DNA sequences in this specimen translate into the identical CDR3. The V call is TRBV19, the J call TRBJ2-1, with 7 nucleotides matching TRBD2. The germline V gene encodes CDR1 LNHDA and CDR2 SQIVND (reference sequence). This CDR3 comprises 14 residues. V gave up 4 bases and J gave up 3 bases; unmatched junction bases: 3. CDR3: CASSSGGDYNEQFF. The DNA of the CDR3 is TGTGCCAGTAGTAGCGGGGGAGACTACAATGAGCAGTTCTTC. The full variable domain, its missing parts supplied by reference TRBV19 and TRBJ2-1, is DGGITQSPKYLFRKEGQNVTLSCEQNLNHDAMYWYRQDPGQGLRLIYYSQIVNDFQKGDIAEGYSVSREKKESFPLTVTSAQKNPTAFYLCASSSGGDYNEQFFGPGTRLTVL.

The rearrangement links TRBV30 to TRBJ2-7; D is perhaps TRBD1 (5 bases). V was shortened by 0 bases and J by 2 bases, with 17 bases between the two germline ends. CDR1 and CDR2 (germline): GTSNPN, SVGIG (reference sequence). The CDR3 spans 16 residues. CDR3 sequence: CAWSVSFMSGPYEQYF. CDR3 DNA sequence: TGTGCCTGGAGTGTATCTTTCATGTCAGGGCCCTACGAGCAGTACTTC.

V and J are TRBV5-1 and TRBJ1-1; D is ambiguous. Germline V CDR1 and CDR2: SGHRS, YFSETQ. The length of the CDR3 is 14 residues. The germline V and J ends were trimmed by 4 bases and 4 bases, with 14 bases remaining between them. CDR3 in amino acids: CASSPGDRSTEAFF. In nucleotides, the CDR3 is TGCGCCAGCAGCCCCGGAGACCGGAGCACTGAAGCTTTCTTT.

A single count supports this clone. The chain employs TRBV5-1 and TRBJ2-2, with TRBD2 matching 8 bases. The CDR3 is 16 residues long. The V segment lost 5 bases and the J segment 4 bases; nucleotides outside the gene matches: 10. Germline assignment: CDR1 SGHRS and CDR2 YFSETQ. This chain's CDR3 is CASSPGSGSTTGELFF. DNA of the CDR3: TGCGCCAGCAGTCCCGGCAGCGGGAGTACCACCGGGGAGCTGTTTTTT.

The chain has TRBV28 and TRBJ1-5; D is ambiguous. The CDR3 runs to 17 residues. CDR1 is MDHEN, CDR2 SYDVKM, per germline. Trimming took 1 base from V and 6 from J, leaving 19 bases between them. The CDR3 region is CASSLSGSVGLGQPQHF. CDR3 nucleotides: TGTGCCAGCAGTTTATCAGGTAGTGTTGGCTTGGGTCAGCCCCAGCATTTT.

This chain joins TRBV11-3 and TRBJ2-2, with 7 bases aligning to TRBD1. The CDR3 has 16 amino acids. Germline loops: CDR1 SGHNT, CDR2 YENEEA. Trimming at V came to 5 bases and at J to 1 base, leaving 7 bases not matched to a gene. CDR3 DNA sequence: TGTGCCAGCAGCCAGAGGGGACAGTTGAACACCGGGGAGCTGTTTTTT. Translated, it gives CASSQRGQLNTGELFF.